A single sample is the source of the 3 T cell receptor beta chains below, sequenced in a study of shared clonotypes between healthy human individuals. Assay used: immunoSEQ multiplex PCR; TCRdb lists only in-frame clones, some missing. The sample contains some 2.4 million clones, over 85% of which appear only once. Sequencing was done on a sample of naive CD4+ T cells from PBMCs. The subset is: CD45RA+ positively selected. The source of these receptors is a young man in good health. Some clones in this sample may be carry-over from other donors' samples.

The CDR3 protein is CASSLVSGNGYTF. CDR3 DNA sequence: TGTGCCAGCAGTTTGGTTAGCGGAAATGGCTACACCTTC. J is TRBJ1-2 and V is TRBV28, with D hard to call. Germline assignment: CDR1 MDHEN and CDR2 SYDVKM. V shed 3 bases and J shed 6 bases, with 11 bases lying between them. The CDR3 runs 13 residues.

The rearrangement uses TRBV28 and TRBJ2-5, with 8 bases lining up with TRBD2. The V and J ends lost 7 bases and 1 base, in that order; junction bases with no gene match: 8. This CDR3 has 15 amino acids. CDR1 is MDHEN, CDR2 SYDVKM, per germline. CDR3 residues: CASNYPGGLQETQYF. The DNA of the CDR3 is TGTGCCAGCAATTATCCGGGGGGGCTCCAAGAGACCCAGTACTTC.

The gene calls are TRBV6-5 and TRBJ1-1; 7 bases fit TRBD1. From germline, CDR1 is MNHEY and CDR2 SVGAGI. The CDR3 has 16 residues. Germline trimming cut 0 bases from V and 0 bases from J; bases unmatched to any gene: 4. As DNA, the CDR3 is TGTGCCAGCAGTTACTCCTGGACAGGACTGAACACTGAAGCTTTCTTT. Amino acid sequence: CASSYSWTGLNTEAFF.